These T cell receptor beta chains were read from a single sample in a study of PD-L1 blockade in urothelial cancer. This table comes from immunoSEQ multiplex PCR, and its TCRdb copy is limited to in-frame clones, with some not included. The repertoire includes about 39,000 clones, 80% to 95% of them detected once, and over 9% sits in the top ten. The material sequenced was PBMCs, taken around atezolizumab (anti-PD-L1) treatment. The receptors derive from an older woman with urothelial cancer. Both conserved end residues are part of each CDR3. Each record gives: CDR3 DNA, CDR3 protein, D gene, J gene, clone size, V gene. D genes are given only for firm matches. Size is stated for part of the rows, as once, few or many counts, or as a class when the clone is expanded.

CDR3nt: TGTGCCAGCTCGGAGTTCGACGCCGGGGAGCTGTTTTTT
CDR3aa: CASSEFDAGELFF
d_gene: -
j_gene: TRBJ2-2
abundance: -
v_gene: TRBV18

CDR3nt: TGTGCCAGCAGTTTATCGGTCAGGGTGGAAGGCTACACCTTC
CDR3aa: CASSLSVRVEGYTF
d_gene: -
j_gene: TRBJ1-2
abundance: -
v_gene: TRBV27

CDR3nt: TGTGCCAGCAGTTTGGTGGGACTACTAACCTACGAGCAGTACTTC
CDR3aa: CASSLVGLLTYEQYF
d_gene: TRBD2
j_gene: TRBJ2-7
abundance: -
v_gene: TRBV28

CDR3nt: TGTGCCAGCAGCTTAGGTCCTAGCTTCTCCTACGAGCAGTACTTC
CDR3aa: CASSLGPSFSYEQYF
d_gene: -
j_gene: TRBJ2-7
abundance: once
v_gene: TRBV7-2

CDR3nt: TGTGCCAGCAGTCCCCAAGACTCATACAATGAGCAGTTCTTC
CDR3aa: CASSPQDSYNEQFF
d_gene: -
j_gene: TRBJ2-1
abundance: -
v_gene: TRBV27

CDR3nt: TGTGCCAGCGGCTCGGGACAGGGTGCCCTCGGGGAGCTGTTTTTT
CDR3aa: CASGSGQGALGELFF
d_gene: TRBD1
j_gene: TRBJ2-2
abundance: once
v_gene: TRBV7-6

CDR3nt: TGTGCCACCGGGACAGGGGCCTACGAGCAGTACTTC
CDR3aa: CATGTGAYEQYF
d_gene: TRBD1
j_gene: TRBJ2-7
abundance: -
v_gene: TRBV10-3

CDR3nt: TGTGCCAGCGGAGGGCACCGGACTGAAGCTTTCTTT
CDR3aa: CASGGHRTEAFF
d_gene: -
j_gene: TRBJ1-1
abundance: -
v_gene: TRBV6-6

CDR3nt: TGTGCCAGCAGCCGGGACACTGAAGCTTTCTTT
CDR3aa: CASSRDTEAFF
d_gene: -
j_gene: TRBJ1-1
abundance: -
v_gene: TRBV11-2

CDR3nt: TGCGCCAGCAGCCCCGGACTAGCGGGAGGGCCGGACACCGGGGAGCTGTTTTTT
CDR3aa: CASSPGLAGGPDTGELFF
d_gene: TRBD2
j_gene: TRBJ2-2
abundance: -
v_gene: TRBV4-1

CDR3nt: TGCGCCAGCAGCCAAGGGGGACAGGGTGGAAACACCATATATTTT
CDR3aa: CASSQGGQGGNTIYF
d_gene: TRBD1
j_gene: TRBJ1-3
abundance: few
v_gene: TRBV4-3

CDR3nt: TGCGCCAGCAGCTCACAGGGGGCGCTGGGGTGGAGCACAGATACGCAGTATTTT
CDR3aa: CASSSQGALGWSTDTQYF
d_gene: TRBD1
j_gene: TRBJ2-3
abundance: -
v_gene: TRBV5-1

CDR3nt: TGTGCCAGCAGCTTAGAGGGCCTCACAGATACGCAGTATTTT
CDR3aa: CASSLEGLTDTQYF
d_gene: -
j_gene: TRBJ2-3
abundance: -
v_gene: TRBV11-2

CDR3nt: TGTGCCAGCACCACTGGTGGGATTAGCGGGAGTCCTAGCTCCTACGAGCAGTACTTC
CDR3aa: CASTTGGISGSPSSYEQYF
d_gene: TRBD2
j_gene: TRBJ2-7
abundance: -
v_gene: TRBV28

CDR3nt: TGCGCCAGCAGCTCACCTCCGGGACTAGCGGGAGGCGGGGACACCGGGGAGCTGTTTTTT
CDR3aa: CASSSPPGLAGGGDTGELFF
d_gene: TRBD2
j_gene: TRBJ2-2
abundance: -
v_gene: TRBV5-1

CDR3nt: TGTGCCAGCAGTTACTCTAGTTTGCCACAAGAGACCCAGTACTTC
CDR3aa: CASSYSSLPQETQYF
d_gene: -
j_gene: TRBJ2-5
abundance: once
v_gene: TRBV6-5

CDR3nt: TGCGCCAGCAGCTTCGTGGGACTTAATGAAAAACTGTTTTTT
CDR3aa: CASSFVGLNEKLFF
d_gene: -
j_gene: TRBJ1-4
abundance: -
v_gene: TRBV5-1

CDR3nt: TGTGCCAGTAGTATGGGGACTAGCGGGAGGTTTACAGATACGCAGTATTTT
CDR3aa: CASSMGTSGRFTDTQYF
d_gene: TRBD2
j_gene: TRBJ2-3
abundance: -
v_gene: TRBV19

CDR3nt: TGTGCCAGCAGCTTGGGGGGAGGACAAAACATTCAGTACTTC
CDR3aa: CASSLGGGQNIQYF
d_gene: -
j_gene: TRBJ2-4
abundance: -
v_gene: TRBV7-2

CDR3nt: TGCGCCAGTTCCGAGACAGGGTTGTCCCCCTACGAGCAGTACTTC
CDR3aa: CASSETGLSPYEQYF
d_gene: TRBD1
j_gene: TRBJ2-7
abundance: -
v_gene: TRBV5-1

CDR3nt: TGCGCCAGCAAGCTACCGGGACTAGCGGACACCGGGGAGCTGTTTTTT
CDR3aa: CASKLPGLADTGELFF
d_gene: TRBD2
j_gene: TRBJ2-2
abundance: -
v_gene: TRBV5-1

CDR3nt: TGTGCCAGCAGTTCCGGGACTAGCACGAGGGAGCAGTACTTC
CDR3aa: CASSSGTSTREQYF
d_gene: TRBD2
j_gene: TRBJ2-7
abundance: -
v_gene: TRBV6-5

CDR3nt: TGTGCCAGTAGTATTATAGCGGGATCTTGGGAGACCCAGTACTTC
CDR3aa: CASSIIAGSWETQYF
d_gene: TRBD2
j_gene: TRBJ2-5
abundance: -
v_gene: TRBV19

CDR3nt: TGTGCCAGTAGTATCCCCAGAACCCTGAACACCGGGGAGCTGTTTTTT
CDR3aa: CASSIPRTLNTGELFF
d_gene: -
j_gene: TRBJ2-2
abundance: -
v_gene: TRBV19

CDR3nt: TGTGCCAGCAGCCACGTCAGGAACACTGAAGCTTTCTTT
CDR3aa: CASSHVRNTEAFF
d_gene: -
j_gene: TRBJ1-1
abundance: -
v_gene: TRBV7-9

CDR3nt: TGTGCCAGCAGCTTAAATGACGTCAGGGAGGGCCTCCATTTT
CDR3aa: CASSLNDVREGLHF
d_gene: -
j_gene: TRBJ1-5
abundance: -
v_gene: TRBV7-9

CDR3nt: TGTGCCAGCAGCCAAGATACGGGGATCGGGGCCAACGTCCTGACTTTC
CDR3aa: CASSQDTGIGANVLTF
d_gene: -
j_gene: TRBJ2-6
abundance: -
v_gene: TRBV4-2

CDR3nt: TGTGCCAGCAGTGTTACAGGAGGGACTGAAGCTTTCTTT
CDR3aa: CASSVTGGTEAFF
d_gene: -
j_gene: TRBJ1-1
abundance: -
v_gene: TRBV6-1

CDR3nt: TGCGCCAGCAGTGAGTCTTTAGATAAGCCCCAGCATTTT
CDR3aa: CASSESLDKPQHF
d_gene: -
j_gene: TRBJ1-5
abundance: -
v_gene: TRBV10-1

CDR3nt: TGTGCCGTTCTGACAGGGGAAGGTTTTAGCGAGCAGTACTTC
CDR3aa: CAVLTGEGFSEQYF
d_gene: TRBD1
j_gene: TRBJ2-7
abundance: -
v_gene: TRBV6-4

CDR3nt: TGTGCCAGCAGCATGGGTGGGCAGGGGGCAACCGGGGAGCTGTTTTTT
CDR3aa: CASSMGGQGATGELFF
d_gene: -
j_gene: TRBJ2-2
abundance: -
v_gene: TRBV21-1

CDR3nt: TGTGCCAGCAGCTTTAGGCGGGCTTCCGGGACTGAAGCTTTCTTT
CDR3aa: CASSFRRASGTEAFF
d_gene: -
j_gene: TRBJ1-1
abundance: -
v_gene: TRBV7-8

CDR3nt: TGCGCCAGCAGCGCAAACAGGGCCCCCTACAATGAGCAGTTCTTC
CDR3aa: CASSANRAPYNEQFF
d_gene: -
j_gene: TRBJ2-1
abundance: -
v_gene: TRBV5-1

CDR3nt: TGTGCCAGCAGCCAAGTTCCCCCCTACAGGGGCCGGCGGTCCTACGAGCAGTACTTC
CDR3aa: CASSQVPPYRGRRSYEQYF
d_gene: TRBD1
j_gene: TRBJ2-7
abundance: -
v_gene: TRBV4-2

CDR3nt: TGTGCCAGCAGTGTGATATCCGTCCGCGGGAGGTCTGGCGAGCAGTACTTC
CDR3aa: CASSVISVRGRSGEQYF
d_gene: TRBD2
j_gene: TRBJ2-7
abundance: -
v_gene: TRBV6-1

CDR3nt: TGTGCCAGCGCTGGACTAGCGGACGCCGAGCAGTACTTC
CDR3aa: CASAGLADAEQYF
d_gene: TRBD2
j_gene: TRBJ2-7
abundance: -
v_gene: TRBV6-1

CDR3nt: TGCGCCAGCAGCCCCGGACTAGCGGGAGTAAAGGAGCAGTTCTTC
CDR3aa: CASSPGLAGVKEQFF
d_gene: TRBD2
j_gene: TRBJ2-1
abundance: -
v_gene: TRBV4-3

CDR3nt: TGTGCCAGTAGTCCGGGACAGGCAATTGGGACCCAGTACTTC
CDR3aa: CASSPGQAIGTQYF
d_gene: TRBD1
j_gene: TRBJ2-5
abundance: -
v_gene: TRBV19

CDR3nt: TGTGCCAGCCGAACTTCGGGAATCTCCTACAATGAGCAGTTCTTC
CDR3aa: CASRTSGISYNEQFF
d_gene: -
j_gene: TRBJ2-1
abundance: -
v_gene: TRBV27

CDR3nt: TGTGCCAGCAGCTTAGTGGGGGGTCGGAATGAGCAGTTCTTC
CDR3aa: CASSLVGGRNEQFF
d_gene: -
j_gene: TRBJ2-1
abundance: -
v_gene: TRBV7-2

CDR3nt: TGCGCCAGCAGCTTGGGGCGGGAGGGCCCTCGAAATGAGCAGTTCTTC
CDR3aa: CASSLGREGPRNEQFF
d_gene: TRBD2
j_gene: TRBJ2-1
abundance: once
v_gene: TRBV5-1

CDR3nt: TGTGCCAGCAGCTCCCCGGGACTAGCAGAAGAGACCCAGTACTTC
CDR3aa: CASSSPGLAEETQYF
d_gene: TRBD2
j_gene: TRBJ2-5
abundance: -
v_gene: TRBV13

CDR3nt: TGCGCCAGCAGCCAAGACGACAGGGCGGAGACCCAGTACTTC
CDR3aa: CASSQDDRAETQYF
d_gene: TRBD1
j_gene: TRBJ2-5
abundance: -
v_gene: TRBV4-1

CDR3nt: TGTGCCAGCAGTCCCACCCACAGGGGAGCCACCTTC
CDR3aa: CASSPTHRGATF
d_gene: TRBD1
j_gene: TRBJ1-2
abundance: -
v_gene: TRBV28

CDR3nt: TGTGCCAGCAGTTCCCCTGACAGGGGGAACACTGAAGCTTTCTTT
CDR3aa: CASSSPDRGNTEAFF
d_gene: TRBD1
j_gene: TRBJ1-1
abundance: -
v_gene: TRBV28

CDR3nt: TGCGCCAGCAGCTTGGGGGGGACTAGCGTTCCAGATACGCAGTATTTT
CDR3aa: CASSLGGTSVPDTQYF
d_gene: TRBD2
j_gene: TRBJ2-3
abundance: once
v_gene: TRBV5-1

CDR3nt: TGTGCCAGCAGTGAGACAGGGCTATCAGGGGCCAACGTCCTGACTTTC
CDR3aa: CASSETGLSGANVLTF
d_gene: TRBD1
j_gene: TRBJ2-6
abundance: -
v_gene: TRBV27

CDR3nt: TGTGCCAGCAGCTTAGTAGCGGGAGGGATTGAGCAGTTCTTC
CDR3aa: CASSLVAGGIEQFF
d_gene: TRBD2
j_gene: TRBJ2-1
abundance: -
v_gene: TRBV7-9

CDR3nt: TGCGCCAGCAGCTTGTTCCTTTCCCGGGGGGACACTGAAGCTTTCTTT
CDR3aa: CASSLFLSRGDTEAFF
d_gene: -
j_gene: TRBJ1-1
abundance: -
v_gene: TRBV5-1

CDR3nt: TGTGCCAGCAGTTTAAGGACAGGGCTTAACGAGCAGTACTTC
CDR3aa: CASSLRTGLNEQYF
d_gene: TRBD1
j_gene: TRBJ2-7
abundance: -
v_gene: TRBV28